This T cell receptor beta chain was sequenced in a study of cytomegalovirus exposure and HLA in healthy donors. General observations from the study: What a later analysis reportedly showed was that an Asian-associated ancestry cluster had fewer N-insertions than the approximately 700-donor mean. Excluded were some V segments that proved indistinguishable, including TRBV6-2 and TRBV6-3. HLA restriction was apparent for most CMV-associated TCR beta chains in a later analysis. The study recorded more than 150 TCR beta chains that were cytomegalovirus-associated.

A note on this clone: Its antigen is currently unknown.

The CDR3 spans 14 residues. Germline-derived CDR1 and CDR2 are SGHNT and YYREEE (reference sequence). V lost 0 bases, J lost 3 bases, and 7 bases lay in between. The PCR contained 60 Vbeta and 13 Jbeta primers. Sequencing used immunoSEQ multiplex PCR; TCRdb keeps in-frame clones, though not all of them. Here the sample spans fewer than 250,000 clones, roughly 77% being singletons. The V gene is TRBV5-4, the J gene TRBJ1-3; no definite D call. Sequenced: PBMCs. The sequence derives from a woman in her forties or fifties in good health and CMV-seronegative. CDR3 residues: CASSLAGSGNTIYF. CDR3 nucleotide sequence: TGTGCCAGCAGCTTGGCTGGGAGTGGAAACACCATATATTTT.